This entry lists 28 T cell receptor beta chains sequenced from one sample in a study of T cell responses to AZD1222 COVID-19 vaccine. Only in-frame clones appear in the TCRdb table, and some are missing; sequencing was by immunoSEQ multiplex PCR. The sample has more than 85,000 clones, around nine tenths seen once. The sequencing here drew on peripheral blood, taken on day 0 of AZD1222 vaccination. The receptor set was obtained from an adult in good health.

The CDR3 DNA reads TGTGCCAGTAGTATTGGGGCCGACGTCTACGAGCAGTACTTC. Its translation is CASSIGADVYEQYF. The V call is TRBV19, the J call TRBJ2-7; D is perhaps TRBD1 (5 bases). In germline, CDR1 is LNHDA, CDR2 SQIVND (reference sequence). The V end lost 3 bases, the J end lost 3 bases, and 12 bases lay between the germline ends. The CDR3 has 14 residues.

The CDR3 region is CATSDAGIDIQYF. The DNA of the CDR3 is TGTGCCACCAGTGACGCCGGGATCGACATTCAGTACTTC. The rearrangement joins TRBV24-1 to TRBJ2-4; tentatively, D is TRBD2 (5 bases). This CDR3 is built from 13 residues. V lost 4 bases and J lost 8, with 11 bases in between. Germline CDR1 and CDR2: KGHDR and SFDVKD.

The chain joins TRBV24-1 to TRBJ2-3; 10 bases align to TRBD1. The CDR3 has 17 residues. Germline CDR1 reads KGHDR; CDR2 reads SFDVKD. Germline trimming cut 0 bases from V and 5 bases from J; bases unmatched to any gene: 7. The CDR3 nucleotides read TGTGCCACCAGTGATTTGGGGACAGGGGCCGGAGAAGATACGCAGTATTTT. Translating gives CATSDLGTGAGEDTQYF.

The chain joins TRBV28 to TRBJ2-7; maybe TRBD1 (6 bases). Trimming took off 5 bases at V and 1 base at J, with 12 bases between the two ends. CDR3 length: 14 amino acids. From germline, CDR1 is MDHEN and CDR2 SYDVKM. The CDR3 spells CASSLGQLSYEQYF. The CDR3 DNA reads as TGTGCCAGCAGTCTCGGACAGTTATCCTACGAGCAGTACTTC.

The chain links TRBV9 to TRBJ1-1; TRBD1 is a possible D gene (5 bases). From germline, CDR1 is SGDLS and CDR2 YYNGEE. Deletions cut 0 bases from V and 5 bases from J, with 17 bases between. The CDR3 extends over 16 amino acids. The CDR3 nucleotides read TGTGCCAGCAGCGTAGACTTCGGGGGAGTTAGGACTGAAGCTTTCTTT. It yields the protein CASSVDFGGVRTEAFF. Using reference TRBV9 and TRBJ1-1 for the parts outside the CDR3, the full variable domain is DSGVTQTPKHLITATGQRVTLRCSPRSGDLSVYWYQQSLDQGLQFLIQYYNGEERAKGNILERFSAQQFPDLHSELNLSSLELGDSALYFCASSVDFGGVRTEAFFGQGTRLTVV.

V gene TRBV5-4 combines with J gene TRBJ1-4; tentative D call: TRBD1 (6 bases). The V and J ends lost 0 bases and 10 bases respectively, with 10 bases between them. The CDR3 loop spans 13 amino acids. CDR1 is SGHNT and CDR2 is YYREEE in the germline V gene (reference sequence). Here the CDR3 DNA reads TGTGCCAGCAGCTTGGCAGGGGTTGGAAAACTGTTTTTT. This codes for CASSLAGVGKLFF. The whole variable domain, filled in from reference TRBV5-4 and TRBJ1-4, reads ETGVTQSPTHLIKTRGQQVTLRCSSQSGHNTVSWYQQALGQGPQFIFQYYREEENGRGNFPPRFSGLQFPNYSSELNVNALELDDSALYLCASSLAGVGKLFFGSGTQLSVL.

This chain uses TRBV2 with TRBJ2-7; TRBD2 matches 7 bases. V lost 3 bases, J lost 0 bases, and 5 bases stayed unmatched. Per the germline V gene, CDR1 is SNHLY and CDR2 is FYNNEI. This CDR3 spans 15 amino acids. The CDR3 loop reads CASSERRTSSYEQYV. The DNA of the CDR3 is TGTGCCAGCAGTGAGCGACGGACTAGCTCCTACGAGCAGTACGTC.

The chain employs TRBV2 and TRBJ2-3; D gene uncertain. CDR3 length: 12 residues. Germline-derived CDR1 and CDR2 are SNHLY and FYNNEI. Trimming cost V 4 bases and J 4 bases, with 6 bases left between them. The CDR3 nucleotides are TGTGCCAGCAGTGCTAGATCAGATACGCAGTATTTT. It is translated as CASSARSDTQYF.

The CDR3 nucleotides are TGTGCCACCAGTGACCAGGACAGGTTCGCTTACAATGAGCAGTTCTTC. Protein product: CATSDQDRFAYNEQFF. This chain connects TRBV24-1 to TRBJ2-1; 7 nucleotides line up with TRBD1. CDR1 KGHDR and CDR2 SFDVKD come from the germline V gene. V lost 4 bases, J lost 4 bases, and 9 bases stayed unmatched. The CDR3 covers 16 residues.

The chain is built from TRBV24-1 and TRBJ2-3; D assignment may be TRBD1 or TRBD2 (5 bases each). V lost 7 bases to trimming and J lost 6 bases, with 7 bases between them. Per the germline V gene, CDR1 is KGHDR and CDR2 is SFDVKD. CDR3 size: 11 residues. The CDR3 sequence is CATREGDTQYF. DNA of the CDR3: TGTGCCACCAGAGAGGGGGATACGCAGTATTTT.

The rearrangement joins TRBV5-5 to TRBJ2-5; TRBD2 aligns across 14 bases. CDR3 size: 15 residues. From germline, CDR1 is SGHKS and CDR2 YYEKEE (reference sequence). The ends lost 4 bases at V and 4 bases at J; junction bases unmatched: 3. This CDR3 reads CASSSGLAGGETQYF. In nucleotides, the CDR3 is TGTGCCAGCAGCAGCGGACTAGCGGGGGGAGAGACCCAGTACTTC.

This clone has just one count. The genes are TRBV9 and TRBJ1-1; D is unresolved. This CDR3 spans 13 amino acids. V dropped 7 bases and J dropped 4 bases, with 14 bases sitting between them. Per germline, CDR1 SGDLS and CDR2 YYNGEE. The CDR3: CASGYNLGTEAFF. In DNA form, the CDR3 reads TGTGCCAGCGGCTACAATCTAGGCACTGAAGCTTTCTTT. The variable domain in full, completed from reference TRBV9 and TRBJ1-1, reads DSGVTQTPKHLITATGQRVTLRCSPRSGDLSVYWYQQSLDQGLQFLIQYYNGEERAKGNILERFSAQQFPDLHSELNLSSLELGDSALYFCASGYNLGTEAFFGQGTRLTVV.

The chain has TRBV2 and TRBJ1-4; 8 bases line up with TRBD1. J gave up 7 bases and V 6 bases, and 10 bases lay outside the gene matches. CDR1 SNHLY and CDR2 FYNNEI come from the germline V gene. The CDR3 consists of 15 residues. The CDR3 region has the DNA TGTGCCAGCAGGGTTGACAGGGGCGGAGGTGAAAAACTGTTTTTT. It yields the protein CASRVDRGGGEKLFF.

The CDR3 sequence is CASSLAFTGELFF. CDR3 DNA: TGTGCCAGCAGCCTTGCCTTTACCGGGGAGCTGTTTTTT. The genes are TRBV9 and TRBJ2-2; D call uncertain. CDR1 and CDR2 from the germline V gene are SGDLS and YYNGEE. Trimming removed 4 bases from V and 5 bases from J, with 9 bases in between. This CDR3 has 13 amino acids.

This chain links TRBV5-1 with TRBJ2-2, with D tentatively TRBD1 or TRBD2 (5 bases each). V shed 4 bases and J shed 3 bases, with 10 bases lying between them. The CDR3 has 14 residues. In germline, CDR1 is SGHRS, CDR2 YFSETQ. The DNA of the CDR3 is TGCGCCAGCAGCACCGGGACCTACACCGGGGAGCTGTTTTTT. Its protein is CASSTGTYTGELFF. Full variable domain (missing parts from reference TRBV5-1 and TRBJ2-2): KAGVTQTPRYLIKTRGQQVTLSCSPISGHRSVSWYQQTPGQGLQFLFEYFSETQRNKGNFPGRFSGRQFSNSRSEMNVSTLELGDSALYLCASSTGTYTGELFFGEGSRLTVL.

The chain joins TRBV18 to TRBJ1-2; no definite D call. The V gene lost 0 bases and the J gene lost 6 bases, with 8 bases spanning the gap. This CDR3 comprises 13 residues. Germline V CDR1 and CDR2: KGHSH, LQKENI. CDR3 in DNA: TGTGCCAGCTCACCACCGACGGAGGATGGCTACACCTTC. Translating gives CASSPPTEDGYTF.

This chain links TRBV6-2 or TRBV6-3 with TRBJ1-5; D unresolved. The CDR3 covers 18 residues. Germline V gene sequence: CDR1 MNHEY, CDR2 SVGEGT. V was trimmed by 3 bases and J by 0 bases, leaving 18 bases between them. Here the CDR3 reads CASSYVFPPSSSNQPQHF. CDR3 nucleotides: TGTGCCAGCAGTTATGTCTTTCCCCCCTCAAGTAGCAATCAGCCCCAGCATTTT.

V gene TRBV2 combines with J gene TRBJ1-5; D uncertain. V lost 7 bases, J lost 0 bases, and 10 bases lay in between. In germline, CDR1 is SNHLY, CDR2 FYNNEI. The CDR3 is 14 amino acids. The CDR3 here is CASKRSSSNQPQHF. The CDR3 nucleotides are TGTGCCAGCAAACGCTCGAGTAGCAATCAGCCCCAGCATTTT.

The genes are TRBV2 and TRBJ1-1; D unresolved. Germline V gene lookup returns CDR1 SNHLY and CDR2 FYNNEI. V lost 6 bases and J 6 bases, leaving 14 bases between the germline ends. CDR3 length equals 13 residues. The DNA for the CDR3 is TGTGCCAGCAGAGGACCGCCGGGCGCTGAAGCTTTCTTT. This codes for CASRGPPGAEAFF.

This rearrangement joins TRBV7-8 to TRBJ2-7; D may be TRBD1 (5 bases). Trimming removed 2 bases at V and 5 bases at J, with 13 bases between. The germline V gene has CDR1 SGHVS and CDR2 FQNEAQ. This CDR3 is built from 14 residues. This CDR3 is CASSLKGEIHEQYF. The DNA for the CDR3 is TGTGCCAGCAGCTTAAAAGGGGAAATCCACGAGCAGTACTTC.

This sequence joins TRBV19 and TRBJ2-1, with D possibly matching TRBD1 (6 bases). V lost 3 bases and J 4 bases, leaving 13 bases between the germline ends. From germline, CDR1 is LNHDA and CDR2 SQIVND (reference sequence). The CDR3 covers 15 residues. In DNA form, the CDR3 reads TGTGCCAGTAGTATGGACAGATCCACATACAATGAGCAGTTCTTC. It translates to CASSMDRSTYNEQFF.

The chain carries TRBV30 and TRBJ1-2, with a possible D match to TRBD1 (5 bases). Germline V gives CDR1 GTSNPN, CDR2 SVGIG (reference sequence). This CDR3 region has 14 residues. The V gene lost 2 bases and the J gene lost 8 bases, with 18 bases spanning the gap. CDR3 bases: TGTGCCTGGAGTCGGGGCAGAGGAGCAGGCGGCTACACCTTC. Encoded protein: CAWSRGRGAGGYTF. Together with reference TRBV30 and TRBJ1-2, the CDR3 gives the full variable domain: SQTIHQWPATLVQPVGSPLSLECTVEGTSNPNLYWYRQAAGRGLQLLFYSVGIGQISSEVPQNLSASRPQDRQFILSSKKLLLSDSGFYLCAWSRGRGAGGYTFGSGTRLTVV.

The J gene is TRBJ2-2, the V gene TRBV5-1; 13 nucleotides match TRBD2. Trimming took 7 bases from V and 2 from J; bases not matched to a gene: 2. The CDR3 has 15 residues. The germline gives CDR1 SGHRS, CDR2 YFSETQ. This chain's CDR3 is CASWGLAGNTGELFF. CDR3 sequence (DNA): TGCGCCAGCTGGGGACTAGCGGGAAACACCGGGGAGCTGTTTTTT.

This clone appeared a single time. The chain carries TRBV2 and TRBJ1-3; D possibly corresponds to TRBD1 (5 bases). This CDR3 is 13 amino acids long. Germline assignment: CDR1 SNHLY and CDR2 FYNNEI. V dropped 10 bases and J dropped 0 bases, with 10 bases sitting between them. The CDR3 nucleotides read TGTGCCATCAAGACAGTCTCTGGAAACACCATATATTTT. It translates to CAIKTVSGNTIYF.

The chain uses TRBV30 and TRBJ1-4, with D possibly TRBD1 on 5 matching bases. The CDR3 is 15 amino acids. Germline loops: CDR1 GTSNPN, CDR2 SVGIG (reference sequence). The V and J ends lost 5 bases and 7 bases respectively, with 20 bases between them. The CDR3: CAWSLRGTRAEKLFF. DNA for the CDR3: TGTGCCTGGTCCCTCCGGGGGACTCGGGCTGAAAAACTGTTTTTT.

As DNA, the CDR3 is TGTGCCAGCCGTGTAGGAGCTGGAAACACCATATATTTT. This gives the protein CASRVGAGNTIYF. The genes are TRBV7-9 and TRBJ1-3, with unresolved D. V was cut by 8 bases and J by 2 bases, with 10 bases left in between. CDR3 length: 13 amino acids. Germline V gene data show CDR1 as SEHNR and CDR2 as FQNEAQ (reference sequence).

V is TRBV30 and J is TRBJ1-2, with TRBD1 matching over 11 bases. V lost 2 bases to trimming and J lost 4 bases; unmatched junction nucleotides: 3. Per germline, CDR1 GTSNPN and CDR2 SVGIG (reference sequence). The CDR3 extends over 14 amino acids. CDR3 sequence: CAWSRTGGPYGYTF. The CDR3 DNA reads TGTGCCTGGAGTAGGACAGGGGGCCCCTATGGCTACACCTTC. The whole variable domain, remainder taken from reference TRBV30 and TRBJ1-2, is SQTIHQWPATLVQPVGSPLSLECTVEGTSNPNLYWYRQAAGRGLQLLFYSVGIGQISSEVPQNLSASRPQDRQFILSSKKLLLSDSGFYLCAWSRTGGPYGYTFGSGTRLTVV.

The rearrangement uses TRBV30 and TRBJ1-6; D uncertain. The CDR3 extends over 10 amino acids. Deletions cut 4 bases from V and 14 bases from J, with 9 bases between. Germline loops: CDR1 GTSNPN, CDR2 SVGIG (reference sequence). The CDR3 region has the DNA TGTGCCTGGAAGGCCGGAACCCTCCACTTT. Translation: CAWKAGTLHF.